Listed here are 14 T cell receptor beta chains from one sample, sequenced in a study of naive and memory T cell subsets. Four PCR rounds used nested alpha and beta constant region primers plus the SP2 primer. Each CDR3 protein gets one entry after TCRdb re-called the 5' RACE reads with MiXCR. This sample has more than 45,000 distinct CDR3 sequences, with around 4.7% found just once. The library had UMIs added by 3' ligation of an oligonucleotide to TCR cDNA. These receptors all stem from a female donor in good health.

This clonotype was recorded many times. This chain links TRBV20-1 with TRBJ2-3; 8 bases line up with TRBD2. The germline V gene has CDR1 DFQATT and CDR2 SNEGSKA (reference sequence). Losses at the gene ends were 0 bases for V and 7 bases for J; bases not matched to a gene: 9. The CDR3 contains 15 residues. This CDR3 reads CSAREGSGTAHTQYF. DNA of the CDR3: TGCAGTGCTAGAGAAGGTAGCGGGACCGCACATACGCAGTATTTT.

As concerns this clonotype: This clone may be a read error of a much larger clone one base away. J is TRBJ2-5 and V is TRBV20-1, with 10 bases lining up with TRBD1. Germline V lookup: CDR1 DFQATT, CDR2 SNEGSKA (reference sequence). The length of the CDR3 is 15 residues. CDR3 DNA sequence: TGCAGTGCTAGGAGGGGGACAGGGGATGGGGAGACCCGGTACTTC. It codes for CSARRGTGDGETRYF.

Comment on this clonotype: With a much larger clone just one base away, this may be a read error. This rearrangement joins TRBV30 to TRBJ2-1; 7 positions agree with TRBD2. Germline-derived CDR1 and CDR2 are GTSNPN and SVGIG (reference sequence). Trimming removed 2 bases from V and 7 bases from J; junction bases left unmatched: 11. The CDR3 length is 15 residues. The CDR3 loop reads CAWSPGRAGYNEQFF. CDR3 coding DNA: TGTGCCTGGAGTCCGGGACGAGCGGGATATAATGAGCAGTTCTTC.

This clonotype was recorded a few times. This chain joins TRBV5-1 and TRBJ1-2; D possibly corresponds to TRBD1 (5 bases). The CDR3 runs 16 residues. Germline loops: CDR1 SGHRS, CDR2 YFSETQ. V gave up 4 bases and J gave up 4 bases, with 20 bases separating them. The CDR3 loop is CASSPGGSRDGYGYTF. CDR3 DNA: TGCGCCAGCAGCCCGGGGGGTTCGCGGGACGGCTATGGCTACACCTTC.

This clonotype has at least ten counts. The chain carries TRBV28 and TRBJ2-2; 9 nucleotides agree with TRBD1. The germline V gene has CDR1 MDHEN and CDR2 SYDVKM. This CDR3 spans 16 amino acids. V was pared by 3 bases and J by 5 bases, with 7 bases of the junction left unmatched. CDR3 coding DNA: TGTGCCAGCAGTTTGGCAGACAGGGGGGATACCGGGGAGCTGTTTTTT. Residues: CASSLADRGDTGELFF. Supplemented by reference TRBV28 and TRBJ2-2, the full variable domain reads DVKVTQSSRYLVKRTGEKVFLECVQDMDHENMFWYRQDPGLGLRLIYFSYDVKMKEKGDIPEGYSVSREKKERFSLILESASTNQTSMYLCASSLADRGDTGELFFGEGSRLTVL.

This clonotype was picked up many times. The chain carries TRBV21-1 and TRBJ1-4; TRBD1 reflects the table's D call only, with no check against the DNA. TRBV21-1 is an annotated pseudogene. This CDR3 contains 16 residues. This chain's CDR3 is CASSKTGGAANEKLFF. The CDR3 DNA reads TGTGCCAGCAGCAAGACAGGGGGCGCGGCTAATGAAAAACTGTTTTTT.

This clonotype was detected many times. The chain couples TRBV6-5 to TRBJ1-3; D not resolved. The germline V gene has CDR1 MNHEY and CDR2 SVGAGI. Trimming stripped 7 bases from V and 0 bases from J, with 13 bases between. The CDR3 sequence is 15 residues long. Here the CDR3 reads CASTSRITSGNTIYF. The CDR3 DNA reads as TGTGCCAGCACCAGCCGAATTACCTCTGGAAACACCATATATTTT.

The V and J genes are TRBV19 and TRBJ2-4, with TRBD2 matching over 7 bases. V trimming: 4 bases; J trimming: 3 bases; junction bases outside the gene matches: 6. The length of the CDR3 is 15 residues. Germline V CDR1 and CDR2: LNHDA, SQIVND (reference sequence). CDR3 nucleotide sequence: TGTGCCAGTAGTACGAGCGGGAATGACAAAAACATTCAGTACTTC. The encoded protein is CASSTSGNDKNIQYF.

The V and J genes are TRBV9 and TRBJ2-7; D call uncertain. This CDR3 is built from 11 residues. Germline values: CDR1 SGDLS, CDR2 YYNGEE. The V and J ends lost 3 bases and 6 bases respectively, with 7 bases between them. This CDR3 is CASSDSFEQYF. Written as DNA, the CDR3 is TGTGCCAGCAGCGATTCTTTCGAGCAGTACTTC.

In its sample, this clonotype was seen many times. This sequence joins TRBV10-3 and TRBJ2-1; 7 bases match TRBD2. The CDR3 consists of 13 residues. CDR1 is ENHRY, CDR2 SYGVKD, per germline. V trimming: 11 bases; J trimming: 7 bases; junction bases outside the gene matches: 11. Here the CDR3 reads CAGSSGRLNEQFF. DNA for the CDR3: TGTGCCGGGTCTAGCGGACGTTTAAATGAGCAGTTCTTC.

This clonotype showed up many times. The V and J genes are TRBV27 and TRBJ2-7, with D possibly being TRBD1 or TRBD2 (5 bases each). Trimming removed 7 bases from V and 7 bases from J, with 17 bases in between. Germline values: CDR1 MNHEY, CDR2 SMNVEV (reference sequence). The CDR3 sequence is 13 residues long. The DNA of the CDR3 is TGTGCCAGCACGGGGCAGGCGTACGGTGAGCAGTACTTC. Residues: CASTGQAYGEQYF.

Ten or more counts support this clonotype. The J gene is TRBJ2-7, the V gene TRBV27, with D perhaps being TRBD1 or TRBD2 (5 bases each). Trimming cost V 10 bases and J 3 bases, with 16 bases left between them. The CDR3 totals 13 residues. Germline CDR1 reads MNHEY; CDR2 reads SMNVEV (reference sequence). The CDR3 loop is CAISVGRNYEQYF. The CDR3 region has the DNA TGTGCCATTTCGGTGGGACGGAACTACGAGCAGTACTTC.

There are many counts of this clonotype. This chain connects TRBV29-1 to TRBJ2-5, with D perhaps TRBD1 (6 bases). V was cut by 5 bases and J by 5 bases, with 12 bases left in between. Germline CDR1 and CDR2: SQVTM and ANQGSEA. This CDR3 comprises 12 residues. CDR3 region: CSVSQGPETQYF. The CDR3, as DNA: TGCAGCGTTTCACAGGGTCCGGAGACCCAGTACTTC.

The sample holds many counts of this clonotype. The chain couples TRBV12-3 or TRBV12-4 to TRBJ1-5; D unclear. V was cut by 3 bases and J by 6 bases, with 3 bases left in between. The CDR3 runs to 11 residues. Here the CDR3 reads CASSLGQPQHF. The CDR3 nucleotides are TGTGCCAGCAGTTTGGGTCAGCCCCAGCATTTT.